These 14 T cell receptor beta chains were all obtained from the same sample, sequenced in a study of CD8 T cells in ankylosing spondylitis. No cognate antigen is known for these TCRs. TCRdb re-called the 5' RACE reads through MiXCR, storing one row per CDR3 protein. The repertoire includes around 770,000 distinct CDR3 sequences, 15% to 20% of them detected once, and under 20% sits in the top ten. The study, taken as a whole, reports: Blood of patients with ankylosing spondylitis appeared to be characterized by a TCR beta motif of several highly homologous variants.

Material: blood, either unsorted or a sorted T cell fraction (not recorded which). These receptors were collected from a male donor with ankylosing spondylitis.

This clonotype was counted many times. The rearrangement joins TRBV12-3 or TRBV12-4 to TRBJ2-7; D is possibly TRBD1 (6 bases). The CDR3 runs 13 residues. Trimming stripped 6 bases from V and 1 base from J, with 10 bases between. Here the CDR3 reads CASRVQGSYEQYF. CDR3 bases: TGTGCCAGCAGAGTACAGGGATCCTACGAGCAGTACTTC.

This clonotype was detected a few times. In DNA form, the CDR3 reads TGCAGTGCTGTCGGGACAGGGGGTGTAGAGCAGTACTTC. It yields the protein CSAVGTGGVEQYF. The chain joins TRBV20-1 to TRBJ2-7; 11 bases are a match to TRBD1. This CDR3 contains 13 residues. The germline gives CDR1 DFQATT, CDR2 SNEGSKA (reference sequence). J gave up 7 bases and V 5 bases, and 7 bases lay outside the gene matches.

This clonotype was seen a handful of times. This chain joins TRBV20-1 and TRBJ2-5; D not certain. The V end lost 3 bases, the J end lost 2 bases, and 13 bases lay between the germline ends. CDR3 size: 14 residues. Germline V gene data show CDR1 as DFQATT and CDR2 as SNEGSKA (reference sequence). The CDR3 sequence: CSASWPVIQETQYF. DNA of the CDR3: TGCAGTGCTAGTTGGCCAGTTATACAAGAGACCCAGTACTTC.

This clonotype came up a few times. The genes are TRBV7-9 and TRBJ2-3; 12 positions match TRBD2. The germline V gene has CDR1 SEHNR and CDR2 FQNEAQ (reference sequence). Trimming at V came to 5 bases and at J to 0 bases, leaving 6 bases not matched to a gene. This CDR3 is built from 17 residues. The CDR3 spells CASSAAGTSGSTDTQYF. CDR3 nucleotide sequence: TGTGCCAGCAGCGCCGCTGGGACTAGCGGGAGCACAGATACGCAGTATTTT.

This clonotype was picked up a small number of times. The J gene is TRBJ2-4, the V gene TRBV5-1, with TRBD2 as a possible D gene (6 bases). Trimming took 7 bases from V and 9 from J, leaving 20 bases between them. The CDR3 sequence is 14 residues long. CDR1 is SGHRS, CDR2 YFSETQ, per germline. The CDR3 DNA is TGCGCCAGCCGAAACCGTTGGCGGGGTGGCATTCAGTACTTC. This codes for CASRNRWRGGIQYF.

The table lists this clonotype with a few counts. The rearrangement links TRBV6-5 to TRBJ2-1, with 9 bases that match TRBD2. Looked up from germline, CDR1 is MNHEY and CDR2 is SVGAGI. This CDR3 is built from 15 residues. V lost 2 bases, J lost 5 bases, and 4 bases stayed unmatched. The CDR3 nucleotides are TGTGCCAGCAGTTACAGGACTAGCGTCGACAATGAGCAGTTCTTC. Its translation: CASSYRTSVDNEQFF.

This clonotype has a handful of counts. The chain combines TRBV12-3 or TRBV12-4 with TRBJ2-7; unclear D gene. The CDR3 loop spans 13 amino acids. The V and J ends lost 2 bases and 5 bases respectively, with 10 bases between them. The chain's CDR3 is CASSLISGNEQYF. CDR3 DNA: TGTGCCAGCAGTTTAATTTCTGGGAACGAGCAGTACTTC.

The chain couples TRBV7-9 to TRBJ1-2; D perhaps matches TRBD1 (5 bases). Trimming took 7 bases from V and 3 from J, leaving 9 bases between them. The length of the CDR3 is 12 residues. In germline, CDR1 is SEHNR, CDR2 FQNEAQ (reference sequence). The chain's CDR3 is CASMGDHYGYTF. In DNA, the CDR3 is TGTGCCAGCATGGGGGACCACTATGGCTACACCTTC.

The chain uses TRBV11-2 and TRBJ2-1; D is undetermined. The CDR3 contains 15 residues. V was clipped by 8 bases and J by 6 bases, with 20 bases between them. Germline CDR1 and CDR2: SGHAT and FQNNGV. This chain's CDR3 is CASGSRTDRANEQFF. The CDR3 DNA sequence: TGTGCCAGCGGCTCCCGAACAGATAGGGCCAATGAGCAGTTCTTC. The full variable domain, with the rest looked up from reference TRBV11-2 and TRBJ2-1, is EAGVAQSPRYKIIEKRQSVAFWCNPISGHATLYWYQQILGQGPKLLIQFQNNGVVDDSQLPKDRFSAERLKGVDSTLKIQPAKLEDSAVYLCASGSRTDRANEQFFGPGTRLTVL.

This clonotype was found a few times. CDR3 DNA: TGTGCCAGCAGACCAGGACAGGGTCCTAATTCACCCCTCCACTTT. Amino acid sequence: CASRPGQGPNSPLHF. The chain is built from TRBV12-3 or TRBV12-4 and TRBJ1-6; 8 nucleotides match TRBD1. The CDR3 is 15 amino acids. Trimming removed 6 bases from V and 6 bases from J; junction bases left unmatched: 7.

This clonotype was found a few times. The chain recombines TRBV29-1 with TRBJ2-7; perhaps TRBD1 as D (6 bases). CDR3 length: 16 amino acids. V was shortened by 5 bases and J by 9 bases, with 29 bases between the two germline ends. The germline V gene has CDR1 SQVTM and CDR2 ANQGSEA. CDR3 protein: CSVRAGDPTGSTVQYF. CDR3 DNA: TGCAGCGTTCGGGCCGGGGACCCGACAGGATCTACGGTGCAGTACTTC.

The chain joins TRBV5-1 to TRBJ2-7; 9 bases are shared with TRBD2. CDR3 size: 15 residues. CDR1 and CDR2 from the germline V gene are SGHRS and YFSETQ. J was trimmed by 7 bases and V by 4 bases; bases with no gene match: 12. In DNA form, the CDR3 reads TGCGCCAGCAGCCCCCCCGGCGGGGGGGCGTGGGAGCAGTACTTC. Translated, it gives CASSPPGGGAWEQYF.

The V gene is TRBV28, the J gene TRBJ2-3; 7 bases agree with TRBD2. The CDR3 extends over 16 amino acids. Germline V gene data show CDR1 as MDHEN and CDR2 as SYDVKM. J lost 8 bases, V lost 3 bases, and 14 bases had no gene match. The chain's CDR3 is CASSFWSSGPGGTQYF. The CDR3 coding sequence is TGTGCCAGCAGTTTCTGGTCTAGCGGTCCTGGCGGTACGCAGTATTTT.

This clonotype was counted once. The J gene is TRBJ1-1, the V gene TRBV7-9; D is unclear. In germline, CDR1 is SEHNR, CDR2 FQNEAQ (reference sequence). Trimming cost V 1 base and J 0 bases, with 12 bases left between them. This CDR3 is built from 16 residues. This CDR3 is CASSLVRYSLNTEAFF. CDR3 in DNA: TGTGCCAGCAGCTTAGTGAGGTACTCCCTGAACACTGAAGCTTTCTTT.